Detailed here is one T cell receptor beta chain. The entry originates in a study of shared clonotypes between healthy human individuals. The overall study: With ages of 18 to 49, the donors were a couple of women and a few men.

V was cut by 1 base and J by 0 bases, with 9 bases left in between. The CDR3 is 15 residues long. Germline V lookup: CDR1 SGHAT, CDR2 FQDESV (reference sequence). Assay used: immunoSEQ multiplex PCR; TCRdb lists only in-frame clones, some missing. The sample yields fewer than 500,000 clones, roughly 85% seen once. Healthy HIV-negative adults with no recent acute infections or vaccinations were recruited as donors. The unsorted samples had tens of millions of PBMCs used for genomic DNA. The origin of this receptor is a woman in her thirties or forties in good health. Some clones in this sample may be carry-over from other donors' samples. The chain uses TRBV11-1 and TRBJ1-1; a weak D match, TRBD1 (6 bases). Sequenced input: PBMCs. The CDR3 nucleotides read TGTGCCAGCAGCTTAGAGGACAGCATGAACACTGAAGCTTTCTTT. It translates to CASSLEDSMNTEAFF.